This T cell receptor (beta chain) appears in the sequencing data of a study of shared clonotypes between healthy human individuals. This CDR3 spans 11 amino acids. Deletions cut 2 bases from V and 4 bases from J, with 2 bases between. Germline V gene sequence: CDR1 SGHAT, CDR2 FQNNGV. The table came from immunoSEQ multiplex PCR; TCRdb's copy has only in-frame clones and leaves some out. The sample shows some 100,000 clones, approximately 70% of them seen only once. The sample was memory CD8+ T cells sorted from blood. Subset defined: CD45RO+ cells pooled with CCR7-negative TemRA cells. The receptor was isolated from a woman aged 25 to 39 in good health. This chain links TRBV11-2 with TRBJ2-5; D remains unclear. The CDR3 DNA is TGTGCCAGCAGCTTATTAGAGACCCAGTACTTC. Encoded protein: CASSLLETQYF.